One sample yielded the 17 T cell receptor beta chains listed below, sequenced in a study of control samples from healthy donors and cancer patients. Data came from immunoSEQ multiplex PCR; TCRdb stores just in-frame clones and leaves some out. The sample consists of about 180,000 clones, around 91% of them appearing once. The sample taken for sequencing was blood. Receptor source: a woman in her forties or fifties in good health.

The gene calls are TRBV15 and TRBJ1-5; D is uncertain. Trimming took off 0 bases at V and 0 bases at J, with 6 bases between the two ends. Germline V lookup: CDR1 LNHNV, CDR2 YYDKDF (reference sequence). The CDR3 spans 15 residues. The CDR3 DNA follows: TGTGCCACCAGCAGAGATCCCAATAGCAATCAGCCCCAGCATTTT. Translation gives CATSRDPNSNQPQHF.

CDR3 residues: CASSYTGQGGTEAFF. The CDR3 coding sequence is TGTGCCAGCAGTTACACAGGACAGGGCGGTACTGAAGCTTTCTTT. V usage is TRBV6-5 and J usage is TRBJ1-1; 8 nucleotides line up with TRBD1. The V segment lost 2 bases and the J segment 5 bases; nucleotides outside the gene matches: 7. Germline V gives CDR1 MNHEY, CDR2 SVGAGI. This CDR3 has 15 amino acids.

The DNA of the CDR3 is TGTGCCAGCAGCGTAGGAGGGGGGGCTGAAGCTTTCTTT. Amino acids: CASSVGGGAEAFF. V is TRBV9 and J is TRBJ1-1, with D maybe TRBD1 (6 bases). V was pared by 0 bases and J by 6 bases, with 9 bases between. From germline, CDR1 is SGDLS and CDR2 YYNGEE. The CDR3 contains 13 residues.

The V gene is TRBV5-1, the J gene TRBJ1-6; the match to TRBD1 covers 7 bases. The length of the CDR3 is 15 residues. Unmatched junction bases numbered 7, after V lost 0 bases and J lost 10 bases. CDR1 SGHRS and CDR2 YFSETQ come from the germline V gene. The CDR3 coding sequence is TGCGCCAGCAGCTTGGCGGACAGGATGGGGTCACCCCTCCACTTT. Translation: CASSLADRMGSPLHF.

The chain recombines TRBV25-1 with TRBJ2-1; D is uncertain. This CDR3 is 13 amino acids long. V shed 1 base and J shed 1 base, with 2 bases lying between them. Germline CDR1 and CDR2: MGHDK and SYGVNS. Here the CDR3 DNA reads TGTGCCAGCAGTGAATTGTCCTACAATGAGCAGTTCTTC. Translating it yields CASSELSYNEQFF.

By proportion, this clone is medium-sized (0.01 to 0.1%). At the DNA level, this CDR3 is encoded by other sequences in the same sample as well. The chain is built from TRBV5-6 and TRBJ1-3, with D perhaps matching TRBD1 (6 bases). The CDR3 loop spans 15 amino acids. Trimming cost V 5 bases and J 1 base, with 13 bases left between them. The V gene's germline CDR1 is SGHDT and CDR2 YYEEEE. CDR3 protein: CASSSDSSSGNTIYF. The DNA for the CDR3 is TGTGCCAGCAGTTCGGACAGTTCTTCTGGAAACACCATATATTTT.

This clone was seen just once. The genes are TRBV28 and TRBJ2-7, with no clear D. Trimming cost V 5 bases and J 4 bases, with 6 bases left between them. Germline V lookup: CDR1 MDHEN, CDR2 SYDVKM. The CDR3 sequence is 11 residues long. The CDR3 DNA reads TGTGCCAGCAGTCTATTATACGAGCAGTACTTC. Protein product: CASSLLYEQYF.

CDR3 loop: CASSLNAGGSWGYTF. CDR3 DNA: TGTGCCAGCAGCTTAAATGCCGGGGGTTCCTGGGGCTACACCTTC. This chain connects TRBV11-2 to TRBJ1-2, with D perhaps TRBD1 (5 bases). Germline V gene lookup returns CDR1 SGHAT and CDR2 FQNNGV. V lost 2 bases and J 8 bases, leaving 18 bases between the germline ends. CDR3 size: 15 residues.

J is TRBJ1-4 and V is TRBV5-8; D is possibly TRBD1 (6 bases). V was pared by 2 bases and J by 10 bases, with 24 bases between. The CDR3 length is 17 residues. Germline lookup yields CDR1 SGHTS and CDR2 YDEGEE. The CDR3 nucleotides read TGTGCCAGCAGCTTAGCCCAGGGGTCCAACGCAGTAGGAAAACTGTTTTTT. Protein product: CASSLAQGSNAVGKLFF.

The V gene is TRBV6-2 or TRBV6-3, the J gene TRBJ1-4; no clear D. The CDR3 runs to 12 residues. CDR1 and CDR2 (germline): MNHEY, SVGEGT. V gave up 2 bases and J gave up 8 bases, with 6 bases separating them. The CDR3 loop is CASSYEAEKLFF. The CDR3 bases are TGTGCCAGCAGTTACGAGGCAGAAAAACTGTTTTTT.

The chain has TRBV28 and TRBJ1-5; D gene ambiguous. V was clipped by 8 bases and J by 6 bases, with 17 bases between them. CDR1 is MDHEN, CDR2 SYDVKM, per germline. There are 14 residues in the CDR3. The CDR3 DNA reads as TGTGCCAGCCTACCAAGTGTTATGGCTCAGCCCCAGCATTTT. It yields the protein CASLPSVMAQPQHF.

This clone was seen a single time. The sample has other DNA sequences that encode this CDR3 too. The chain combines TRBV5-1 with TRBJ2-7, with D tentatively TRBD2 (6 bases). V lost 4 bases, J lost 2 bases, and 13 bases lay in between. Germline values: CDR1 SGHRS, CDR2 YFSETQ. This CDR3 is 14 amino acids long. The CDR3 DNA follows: TGCGCCAGCAGCGGGAGCGGGCCCCCCTACGAGCAGTACTTC. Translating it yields CASSGSGPPYEQYF.

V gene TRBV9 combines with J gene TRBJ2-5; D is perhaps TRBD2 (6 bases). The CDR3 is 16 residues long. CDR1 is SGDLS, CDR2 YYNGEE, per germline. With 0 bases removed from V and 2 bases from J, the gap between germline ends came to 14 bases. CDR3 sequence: CASSVGSGTPQETQYF. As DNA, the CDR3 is TGTGCCAGCAGCGTAGGTTCCGGGACTCCACAAGAGACCCAGTACTTC.

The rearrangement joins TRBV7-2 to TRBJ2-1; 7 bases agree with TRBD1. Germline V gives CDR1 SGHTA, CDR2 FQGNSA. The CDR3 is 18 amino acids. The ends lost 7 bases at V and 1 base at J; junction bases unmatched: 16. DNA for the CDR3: TGTGCCAGCATCCTTTGGGAAGCAGGGGGATGGTCCTACAATGAGCAGTTCTTC. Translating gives CASILWEAGGWSYNEQFF.

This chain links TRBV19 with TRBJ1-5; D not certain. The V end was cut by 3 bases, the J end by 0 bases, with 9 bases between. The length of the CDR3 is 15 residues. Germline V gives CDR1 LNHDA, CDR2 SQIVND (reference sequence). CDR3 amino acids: CASSIGVYSNQPQHF. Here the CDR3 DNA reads TGTGCCAGTAGTATCGGGGTCTATAGCAATCAGCCCCAGCATTTT.

CDR3 sequence (DNA): TGTGCCAGCAGCGTAGAGGGGTTAGTAAATGGAAACACCATATATTTT. Residues: CASSVEGLVNGNTIYF. The gene calls are TRBV9 and TRBJ1-3, with D perhaps TRBD1 (5 bases). V was pared by 0 bases and J by 3 bases, with 13 bases between. The CDR3 loop spans 16 amino acids. CDR1 is SGDLS, CDR2 YYNGEE, per germline.

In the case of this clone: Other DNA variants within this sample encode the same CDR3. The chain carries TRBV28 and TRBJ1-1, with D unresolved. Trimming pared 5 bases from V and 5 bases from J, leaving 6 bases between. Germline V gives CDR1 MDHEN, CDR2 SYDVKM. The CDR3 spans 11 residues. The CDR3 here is CASSPRTEAFF. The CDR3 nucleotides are TGTGCCAGCAGTCCCCGGACTGAAGCTTTCTTT.